This T cell receptor (beta chain) was identified in a study of blood T cells in healthy people across ages (dated by TCRdb to the mid-2010s). About the investigation overall: In model experiments, roughly one uniquely barcoded TCR beta cDNA molecule per two T cells was captured by template switching. Using deep sequencing normalized with unique cDNA molecular identifiers, the study measured how TCR beta repertoire diversity changes with age. The donors were divided into four age groups: young (average approximately 17 years), middle-aged (approximately 41), aged (about 62) and long-lived (roughly 88). To avoid experimental bias, donors of different ages were randomly spread across the sequencing lanes. For two donors (one aged 18 to 30 and one aged 80 or older), the study analyzed two additional independent replicas of 1 million unique cDNA reads from the same blood draw.

The CDR3 starts with the cysteine, ends with the phenylalanine, and has 13 residues. The kept DNA is CDR3 alone, 39 bases in frame from the first base. In the germline V gene (reference sequence), CDR1 corresponds to MNHEY and CDR2 to SMNVEV. Donors were about 36 systemically healthy Caucasian individuals from Russia aged roughly 6 to 95 years. Approximately 9.3 milliliters of peripheral blood were drawn from each donor into EDTA-treated Vacutainer tubes. Ficoll-Paque density-gradient centrifugation was used to isolate PBMCs, with at least 6.5 million per sample. Total RNA, at least 5 micrograms per sample, was extracted from PBMCs with Trizol reagent. For every donor, an aliquot of PBMCs went through flow cytometry to measure the percentages of naive CD45RAhigh/CD27high T cells. Beyond this particular receptor, the publication reports: Compared with the aged group, the long-lived group had more naive CD4+ T cells, fewer expanded clones and increased TCR diversity, suggesting age selection. Donor CMV infection status was unknown, potentially confounding age-related changes in expanded clonotypes. Conclusive comparison of naive and antigen-experienced compartments was prevented by the profiling of bulk unsorted PBMCs. Observed TCR beta diversity per million T cells fell roughly linearly with age, and a significant reduction was already apparent by age roughly 40. Total diversity estimates from one million sequenced T cells were considered lower bounds and underestimates. The percentage of naive T cells measured by flow cytometry correlated strongly with observed TCR beta diversity.

Preparation of the library involved 5' RACE. TCRdb records Illumina HiSeq 2500 as the sequencer. A second roughly 6 to 12 cycle PCR used a sample-barcoded 5' primer and a J-beta primer mix. A template-switch 5' adaptor carrying 12 random nucleotides introduced a unique molecular identifier onto each TCR beta cDNA molecule. Each sample yielded at least 3 million CDR3-containing paired-end reads. First-strand cDNA synthesis was performed from all RNA using the Mint cDNA synthesis kit, with priming by a TRBC-specific oligonucleotide. Following uracil-DNA glycosylase treatment, a first 18-cycle PCR with universal primers M1SS and BC2_uni_R was performed on all cDNA. In the authors' own workflow: Normalization of each sample was performed by random selection of 1 million high-quality reads, each carrying a distinct molecular identifier. Instead of being binned into consensus sequences, reads that shared molecular identifiers were thrown out. CDR3 identification, clonotype clustering and error correction used MiTCR with a Q25 quality threshold and the strictest error-elimination algorithm. A nonparametric unseen species model with Euler transformation was used to estimate a lower bound on total TCR beta diversity. TCRdb passed the public sequencing reads through fastp at Q25 and MiXCR, retaining productive beta sequences. Each record represents a unique CDR3 protein, reported with the most common genes and DNA among its rows. The V and J calls, along with clone size, are taken from TCRdb and not from the paper's own processing. In this sample the table shows 920,000 or so distinct CDR3 sequences, over 35% of which occur a single time. The ten top clones hold under 20% of the sample.

In the case of this clonotype: Its antigen remains unidentified. Base qualities are not provided; no much larger clone lies one nucleotide away.

The sequencing sample was made of blood. The receptor's source is a woman aged 60-75 years in good health. The receptor chain draws on TRBV27 and TRBJ2-7; the D gene is possibly TRBD2, with 5 bases matching. The J call is uncertain, as TRBJ2-5 better fits the DNA end. The CDR3 has the sequence CASSRRGKETQYF. In nucleotide form, the sequence is TGTGCCAGCAGCCGTAGAGGGAAAGAGACCCAGTACTTC.